The next 8 T cell receptor beta chains were all read from a single sample in a study of T cell responses to AZD1222 COVID-19 vaccine (dated by TCRdb to the early 2020s). The time point label here, explained by the study, means: baseline before first vaccination. Libraries were built with the immunoSEQ multiplex PCR assay. TCRdb obtained this table from immuneACCESS and retained in-frame rearrangements with V and J assigned. These tables miss some clones; where compared with another copy, unresolved V genes account for less than half of the shortfall, and the remainder is unexplained. This sample has 90,000 to 100,000 clones in its table, and about 89% of those were observed once. The biggest ten clones account for approximately 7% of the sample. The source was peripheral blood, collected on day 0 of AZD1222 vaccination. All receptors derive from an adult in good health.

The chain uses TRBV30 and TRBJ1-5, with no clear D. This CDR3 contains 15 residues. Germline CDR1 and CDR2: GTSNPN and SVGIG (reference sequence). The ends were cut back, 1 base at V and 7 bases at J, with 17 bases in the middle. The CDR3 spells CAWSARFFGNQPQHF. The CDR3 DNA sequence: TGTGCCTGGAGTGCGAGATTTTTTGGGAACCAGCCCCAGCATTTT.

This clone is a singleton in its sample. The chain combines TRBV5-1 with TRBJ1-1; TRBD1 aligns across 10 bases. Germline assignment: CDR1 SGHRS and CDR2 YFSETQ. V dropped 4 bases and J dropped 0; count of bases not matched to a gene: 12. The CDR3 covers 18 residues. CDR3 nucleotides: TGCGCCAGCAGCACTGGTATGGGACAGGGGAAATTGAACACTGAAGCTTTCTTT. Translating gives CASSTGMGQGKLNTEAFF.

This chain connects TRBV10-1 to TRBJ2-3; D is ambiguous. V was clipped by 8 bases and J by 0 bases, with 6 bases between them. This CDR3 is 12 amino acids long. From germline, CDR1 is WNHNN and CDR2 SYGVQD (reference sequence). CDR3 DNA: TGCGCCAGCGGTCTGAGCACAGATACGCAGTATTTT. This sequence encodes CASGLSTDTQYF.

The DNA of the CDR3 is TGCGCCAGCAGCCGACGGTCCTCTGGCACAGATACGCAGTATTTT. Translated: CASSRRSSGTDTQYF. This chain joins TRBV5-1 and TRBJ2-3; no clear D gene. With 4 bases removed from V and 1 base from J, the gap between germline ends came to 13 bases. Germline V lookup: CDR1 SGHRS, CDR2 YFSETQ. This CDR3 spans 15 amino acids.

V usage is TRBV6-2 or TRBV6-3 and J usage is TRBJ2-5; possible D gene TRBD1, 5 bases. Germline CDR1 is MNHEY and CDR2 is SVGEGT. Trimming left V 2 bases short and J 2 bases short, with 18 bases between. This CDR3 is built from 17 residues. CDR3 sequence reads: CASSYPRQKGDQETQYF. The CDR3 region has the DNA TGTGCCAGCAGTTACCCCCGACAGAAAGGGGATCAAGAGACCCAGTACTTC.

The chain joins TRBV19 to TRBJ1-2; a possible D gene is TRBD1 (5 bases). Germline CDR1 is LNHDA and CDR2 is SQIVND (reference sequence). V was pared by 1 base and J by 4 bases, with 16 bases between. The CDR3 covers 16 residues. The CDR3 protein is CASSIAPGPDIYGYTF. For the CDR3, the DNA is TGTGCCAGTAGTATAGCCCCGGGACCCGACATCTATGGCTACACCTTC.

In its sample, this clone was seen once. The chain carries TRBV28 and TRBJ1-2; perhaps TRBD1 as D (5 bases). Germline-derived CDR1 and CDR2 are MDHEN and SYDVKM. The CDR3 is 16 residues long. V lost 6 bases and J 4 bases, leaving 21 bases between the germline ends. The CDR3 loop reads CASSHGALTPSYGYTF. The CDR3 nucleotides are TGTGCCAGCAGCCACGGGGCCCTAACTCCTTCCTATGGCTACACCTTC.

The chain recombines TRBV27 with TRBJ1-5; no firm D call. The germline gives CDR1 MNHEY, CDR2 SMNVEV (reference sequence). Between the trimmed V and J ends, which lost 5 bases and 0 bases, there was a span of 20 bases. The CDR3 runs 18 residues. The CDR3 nucleotides are TGTGCCAGCAGTCCCCTAGATCTGGGGTCCTTTAGCAATCAGCCCCAGCATTTT. Translated: CASSPLDLGSFSNQPQHF.